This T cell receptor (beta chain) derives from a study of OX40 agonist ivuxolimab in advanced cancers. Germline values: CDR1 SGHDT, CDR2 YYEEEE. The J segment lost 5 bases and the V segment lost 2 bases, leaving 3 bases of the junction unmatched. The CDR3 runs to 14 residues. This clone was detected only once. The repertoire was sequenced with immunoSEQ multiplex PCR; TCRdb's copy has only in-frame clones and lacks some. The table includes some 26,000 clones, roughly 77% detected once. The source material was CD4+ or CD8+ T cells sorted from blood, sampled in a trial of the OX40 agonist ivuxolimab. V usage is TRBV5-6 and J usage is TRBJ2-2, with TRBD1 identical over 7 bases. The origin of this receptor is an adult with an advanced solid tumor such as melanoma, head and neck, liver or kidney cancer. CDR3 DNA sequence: TGTGCCAGCAGCTTCGACAGGGTGACCGGGGAGCTGTTTTTT. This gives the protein CASSFDRVTGELFF.